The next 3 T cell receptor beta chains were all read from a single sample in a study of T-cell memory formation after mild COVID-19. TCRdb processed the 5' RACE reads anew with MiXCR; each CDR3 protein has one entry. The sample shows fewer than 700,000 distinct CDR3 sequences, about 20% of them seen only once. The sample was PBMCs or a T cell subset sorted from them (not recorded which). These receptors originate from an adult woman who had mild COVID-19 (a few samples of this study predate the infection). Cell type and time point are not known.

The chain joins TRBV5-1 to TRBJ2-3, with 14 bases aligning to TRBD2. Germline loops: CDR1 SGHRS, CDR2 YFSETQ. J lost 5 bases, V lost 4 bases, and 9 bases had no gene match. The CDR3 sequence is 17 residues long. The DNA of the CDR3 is TGCGCCAGCAGCCAAGATCCCGGGACTAGCGGGGGAGATACGCAGTATTTT. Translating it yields CASSQDPGTSGGDTQYF.

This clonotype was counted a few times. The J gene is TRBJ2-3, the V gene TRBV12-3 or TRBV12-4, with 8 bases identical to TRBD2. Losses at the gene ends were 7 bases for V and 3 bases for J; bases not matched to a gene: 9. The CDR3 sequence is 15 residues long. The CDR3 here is CASTLASGSTDTQYF. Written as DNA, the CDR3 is TGTGCCAGCACCTTAGCCAGCGGGAGTACAGATACGCAGTATTTT.

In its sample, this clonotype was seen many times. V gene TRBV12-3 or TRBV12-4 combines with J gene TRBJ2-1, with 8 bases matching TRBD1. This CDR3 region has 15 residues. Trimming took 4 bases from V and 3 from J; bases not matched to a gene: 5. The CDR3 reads CASSSTGTGYNEQFF. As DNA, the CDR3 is TGTGCCAGCAGTTCGACCGGGACAGGCTACAATGAGCAGTTCTTC.